Given below is one T cell receptor beta chain in context. Its cognate antigen is unknown. The template for TCR beta VDJ and CDR3 sequence profiling was genomic DNA. TCRdb passed the reads through MiXCR, listing each CDR3 protein once. The data contain some 170,000 distinct CDR3 sequences, less than 65% of them seen just once; the ten biggest clones take up roughly 42%. These data belong to a study of CD8+CD57+ T cells in acquired aplastic anemia. Background on the study: An average of about 3.4 ug of DNA was obtained from sorted CD4+ and CD8+ cells.

The CDR3 runs to 15 residues. Deletions cut 2 bases from V and 4 bases from J, with 14 bases between. Germline assignment: CDR1 ENHRY and CDR2 SYGVKD. CD8+CD57+ cell expansion, shown by flow cytometry, had occurred in the patients selected for sequencing. Sampling of blood occurred while the patients had still received no therapy. Study results and limitations: Approximately 27 CD8+ CDR3 sequences occurred in both the patients and the controls.

The genes are TRBV10-3 and TRBJ1-2, with D possibly being TRBD1 (6 bases). Source material: sorted CD4+, CD8+, or CD8+CD57+ T cells (not recorded which) from PBMCs. This TCR was recovered from a human donor with aplastic anemia. The CDR3 here is CAISEVTGASYGYTF. The CDR3 nucleotides are TGTGCCATCAGTGAGGTAACGGGGGCCAGCTATGGCTACACCTTC.